The 16 T cell receptor beta chains below come from one sample, sequenced in a study of blood T cell repertoires in COVID-19. Libraries were prepared by immunoSEQ multiplex PCR; TCRdb keeps only in-frame clonotypes and omits some of them. The data contain some 240,000 clones, 75% to 85% of them singletons. Sequencing was done on a sample of peripheral blood. The source of these receptors is a woman in her seventies with COVID-19, enrolled during active disease.

This clone occurred once. V and J are TRBV11-2 and TRBJ1-5, with a possible D match to TRBD1 (5 bases). Per germline, CDR1 SGHAT and CDR2 FQNNGV. The CDR3 covers 14 residues. With 4 bases removed from V and 9 bases from J, the gap between germline ends came to 16 bases. The CDR3 spells CASSSDSVGSPQHF. In DNA, the CDR3 is TGTGCCAGCAGCTCCGACAGCGTGGGATCGCCCCAGCATTTT.

This clone occurred a few times. The chain has TRBV19 and TRBJ1-2; 8 positions match TRBD1. Germline V lookup: CDR1 LNHDA, CDR2 SQIVND (reference sequence). This CDR3 contains 16 residues. V lost 4 bases and J lost 4; bases outside the gene matches: 11. CDR3 bases: TGTGCCAGTAGTACGACAGGGGCCGACTCCCCCTATGGCTACACCTTC. Protein sequence: CASSTTGADSPYGYTF. Full variable domain (outside the CDR3, taken from reference TRBV19 and TRBJ1-2): DGGITQSPKYLFRKEGQNVTLSCEQNLNHDAMYWYRQDPGQGLRLIYYSQIVNDFQKGDIAEGYSVSREKKESFPLTVTSAQKNPTAFYLCASSTTGADSPYGYTFGSGTRLTVV.

The chain links TRBV18 to TRBJ1-1, with TRBD1 identical over 9 bases. The CDR3 has 14 residues. Trimming took 3 bases from V and 5 from J; bases not matched to a gene: 4. Looked up from germline, CDR1 is KGHSH and CDR2 is LQKENI. CDR3 region: CASSPTGGRTEAFF. CDR3 DNA sequence: TGTGCCAGCTCACCGACAGGGGGGAGAACTGAAGCTTTCTTT.

The CDR3 region has the DNA TGTGCCTGGAGTGGGAGGGTAGGGGTTCGTGAGCAGTACTTC. Translation: CAWSGRVGVREQYF. The chain employs TRBV30 and TRBJ2-7; the D gene is possibly TRBD2 (6 bases). Germline CDR1 is GTSNPN and CDR2 is SVGIG (reference sequence). With 1 base removed from V and 7 bases from J, the gap between germline ends came to 17 bases. The length of the CDR3 is 14 residues.

The chain links TRBV7-2 to TRBJ2-7; D remains ambiguous. CDR3 length equals 14 residues. Trimming cost V 1 base and J 2 bases, with 9 bases left between them. The germline gives CDR1 SGHTA, CDR2 FQGNSA. The DNA for the CDR3 is TGTGCCAGCAGCTTAGGTAGTGAACCCTACGAGCAGTACTTC. Translation gives CASSLGSEPYEQYF.

The CDR3 is CAWSVGFITGGYYTF. For the CDR3, the DNA is TGTGCCTGGAGTGTAGGGTTCATAACAGGGGGATACTACACCTTC. The V gene is TRBV30, the J gene TRBJ1-2; TRBD1 matches 8 bases. CDR3 size: 15 residues. V was clipped by 0 bases and J by 10 bases; unmatched bases: 13. Per the germline V gene, CDR1 is GTSNPN and CDR2 is SVGIG (reference sequence).

The V and J genes are TRBV7-2 and TRBJ1-1, with TRBD1 as a possible D gene (5 bases). Per germline, CDR1 SGHTA and CDR2 FQGNSA. V lost 4 bases and J 4 bases, leaving 13 bases between the germline ends. CDR3 length equals 14 residues. In DNA, the CDR3 is TGTGCCAGCAGCTCCCAAAATAGGGGCACTGAAGCTTTCTTT. Translation gives CASSSQNRGTEAFF.

The chain combines TRBV5-1 with TRBJ1-4; D is unclear. The CDR3 covers 13 residues. Trimming removed 0 bases from V and 8 bases from J, with 8 bases in between. The V gene's germline CDR1 is SGHRS and CDR2 YFSETQ. In nucleotides, the CDR3 is TGCGCCAGCAGCTTGGCCGTAATGGAAAAACTGTTTTTT. It translates to CASSLAVMEKLFF.

J is TRBJ2-7 and V is TRBV6-5; 7 nucleotides line up with TRBD1. The V and J ends lost 5 bases and 3 bases, in that order; junction bases with no gene match: 7. Germline V CDR1 and CDR2: MNHEY, SVGAGI. The CDR3 is 14 residues long. CDR3 loop: CASSTVDRRYEQYF. The CDR3 DNA follows: TGTGCCAGCAGTACTGTGGACAGGCGCTACGAGCAGTACTTC.

The sample holds a few counts of this clone. The rearrangement joins TRBV5-1 to TRBJ1-2; D uncertain. The CDR3 runs to 16 residues. Trimming pared 0 bases from V and 6 bases from J, leaving 18 bases between. Germline CDR1 and CDR2: SGHRS and YFSETQ. CDR3 region: CASSLGSLPPIDGYTF. CDR3 DNA: TGCGCCAGCAGCTTGGGGTCCTTGCCCCCTATTGATGGCTACACCTTC.

The J gene is TRBJ2-2, the V gene TRBV4-3, with TRBD2 identical over 13 bases. Germline V CDR1 and CDR2: LGHNA, YSLEER. The ends lost 1 base at V and 5 bases at J; junction bases unmatched: 4. CDR3 length: 17 amino acids. For the CDR3, the DNA is TGCGCCAGCAGCCAAGGGGTACTAGCGGGAGGGACCGGGGAGCTGTTTTTT. Residues: CASSQGVLAGGTGELFF.

The CDR3 DNA is TGTGCCAGCAGCTCAGACGGGTCGGGGGAATCACCCACAGATACGCAGTATTTT. Amino acids: CASSSDGSGESPTDTQYF. The chain joins TRBV7-9 to TRBJ2-3; tentative D call: TRBD2 (6 bases). Trimming cost V 4 bases and J 2 bases, with 22 bases left between them. The CDR3 is 18 amino acids. Germline-derived CDR1 and CDR2 are SEHNR and FQNEAQ (reference sequence).

This clone turned up a few times. The V gene is TRBV10-1, the J gene TRBJ1-1; D remains ambiguous. CDR1 WNHNN and CDR2 SYGVQD come from the germline V gene (reference sequence). V lost 0 bases and J lost 7, with 18 bases in between. This CDR3 is 16 amino acids long. In DNA form, the CDR3 reads TGCGCCAGCAGTGAGTCGGTGGGGAGAGGCATCCGTGAAGCTTTCTTT. It specifies CASSESVGRGIREAFF.

The chain is built from TRBV27 and TRBJ2-1; 9 nucleotides agree with TRBD1. The CDR3 is made up of 15 amino acids. With V trimmed by 6 bases and J by 2 bases, 5 bases remained unmatched. In germline, CDR1 is MNHEY, CDR2 SMNVEV (reference sequence). The CDR3 coding sequence is TGTGCCAGCAGGCGGGGGACAGGGACCTACAATGAGCAGTTCTTC. Amino acids: CASRRGTGTYNEQFF.

The chain joins TRBV29-1 to TRBJ2-3, with 8 bases that match TRBD1. The CDR3 extends over 13 amino acids. V lost 2 bases, J lost 3 bases, and 1 base stayed unmatched. The germline CDR1 and CDR2 sequences are SQVTM and ANQGSEA. CDR3 sequence: CSVETGGTDTQYF. In nucleotides, the CDR3 is TGCAGCGTTGAAACAGGGGGTACAGATACGCAGTATTTT.

The chain links TRBV10-2 to TRBJ1-5; no definite D call. There are 13 residues in the CDR3. Germline CDR1 reads WSHSY; CDR2 reads SAAADI. The V gene lost 6 bases and the J gene lost 2 bases, with 8 bases spanning the gap. The CDR3 here is CASSDKRNQPQHF. Written as DNA, the CDR3 is TGCGCCAGCAGCGATAAGCGCAATCAGCCCCAGCATTTT.